Below, 17 T cell receptor beta chains from the same sample are listed, as sequenced in a study of T cells after yellow fever vaccination. Using its own MiXCR run on the 5' RACE reads, TCRdb lists one record per CDR3 protein. The repertoire holds a few hundred thousand distinct CDR3 sequences, around 3.9% seen once, with roughly a quarter in the top ten. The sequences come from PBMCs, collected on the day of the yellow fever booster vaccination. These receptors all come from a man in his late teens or twenties who received the YFV17D yellow fever vaccine.

The sample holds a few counts of this clonotype. The chain joins TRBV12-3 or TRBV12-4 to TRBJ1-2; D is unclear. Trimming cost V 0 bases and J 4 bases, with 15 bases left between them. This CDR3 is 16 amino acids long. Here the CDR3 reads CASSLARRRMIYGYTF. In DNA form, the CDR3 reads TGTGCCAGCAGTTTAGCCCGAAGACGGATGATCTATGGCTACACCTTC.

This clonotype was detected ten times or more. The V and J genes are TRBV29-1 and TRBJ2-2, with D unresolved. Trimming removed 8 bases from V and 1 base from J, with 8 bases in between. CDR3 size: 12 residues. From germline, CDR1 is SQVTM and CDR2 ANQGSEA. The CDR3 protein is CSIYKNTGELFF. CDR3 nucleotide sequence: TGCAGCATCTACAAGAACACCGGGGAGCTGTTTTTT.

This clonotype has just a few counts. V usage is TRBV20-1 and J usage is TRBJ1-2, with 7 bases fitting TRBD1. Trimming took 0 bases from V and 1 from J; bases not matched to a gene: 5. CDR3 size: 15 residues. Germline V gene sequence: CDR1 DFQATT, CDR2 SNEGSKA (reference sequence). The DNA for the CDR3 is TGCAGTGCTAGAGATGGGCCAGGGGGTAACTATGGCTACACCTTC. Translated, it gives CSARDGPGGNYGYTF.

CDR3 coding DNA: TGTGCCAGCAGCTTCCAGGGGTCGTCTTCACCCCTCCACTTT. Its protein is CASSFQGSSSPLHF. This chain uses TRBV5-4 with TRBJ1-6; possible D gene TRBD1, 6 bases. The germline V gene has CDR1 SGHNT and CDR2 YYREEE (reference sequence). CDR3 size: 14 residues. Trimming took 2 bases from V and 9 from J, leaving 12 bases between them.

In its sample, this clonotype was seen a few times. V and J are TRBV24-1 and TRBJ2-3; TRBD2 agrees at 9 bases. The CDR3 is 16 residues long. CDR1 and CDR2 (germline): KGHDR, SFDVKD. With 1 base clipped from V and 3 bases from J, the junction kept 4 bases outside the gene matches. CDR3 DNA sequence: TGTGCCACCAGTGATTTCATAGCGGGGGAGACAGATACGCAGTATTTT. Its translation is CATSDFIAGETDTQYF.

The table lists this clonotype with a few counts. This rearrangement joins TRBV19 to TRBJ2-1; TRBD2 agrees at 13 bases. The CDR3 spans 16 residues. V shed 5 bases and J 8 bases; nucleotides not matched to a gene: 9. CDR1 is LNHDA, CDR2 SQIVND, per germline (reference sequence). The CDR3 region is CASSPLTSGGPYEQFF. The CDR3 region has the DNA TGTGCCAGTAGTCCCTTGACTAGCGGGGGGCCGTATGAGCAGTTCTTC.

At least ten counts were recorded for this clonotype. The genes are TRBV7-9 and TRBJ1-1, with D maybe TRBD1 (6 bases). CDR3 length equals 14 residues. Germline V gene data show CDR1 as SEHNR and CDR2 as FQNEAQ (reference sequence). The V end was cut by 5 bases, the J end by 5 bases, with 15 bases between. Here the CDR3 reads CASSQQGGGTEAFF. In DNA, the CDR3 is TGTGCCAGCAGCCAACAGGGCGGAGGTACTGAAGCTTTCTTT.

This clonotype has at least ten counts. The rearrangement joins TRBV3-1 to TRBJ2-1; a possible D gene is TRBD2 (7 bases). Germline V gene data show CDR1 as LGHDT and CDR2 as YNNKEL (reference sequence). Trimming cost V 2 bases and J 3 bases, with 11 bases left between them. The CDR3 has 15 amino acids. The CDR3 DNA is TGTGCCAGCAGCCAACCGGGGGGCAACTACAATGAGCAGTTCTTC. It translates to CASSQPGGNYNEQFF.

This clonotype has a count of ten or more. V usage is TRBV5-1 and J usage is TRBJ2-3; TRBD2 aligns across 7 bases. CDR3 size: 16 residues. V lost 0 bases, J lost 0 bases, and 4 bases stayed unmatched. Germline V gives CDR1 SGHRS, CDR2 YFSETQ. The DNA of the CDR3 is TGCGCCAGCAGCTTGGAAGCGGGGACGAGCACAGATACGCAGTATTTT. As protein: CASSLEAGTSTDTQYF.

Ten or more counts support this clonotype. The chain combines TRBV27 with TRBJ2-3; D is undetermined. Deletions cut 5 bases from V and 4 bases from J, with 10 bases between. The V gene's germline CDR1 is MNHEY and CDR2 SMNVEV (reference sequence). The CDR3 runs to 13 residues. CDR3 protein: CASSQMTADTQYF. CDR3 bases: TGTGCCAGCAGTCAAATGACGGCAGATACGCAGTATTTT.

This clonotype was found a few times. This chain joins TRBV5-1 and TRBJ1-1; D call uncertain. Germline-derived CDR1 and CDR2 are SGHRS and YFSETQ. Trimming left V 0 bases short and J 12 bases short, with 12 bases between. The CDR3 contains 12 residues. CDR3 region: CASSLENQKPFF. The DNA for the CDR3 is TGCGCCAGCAGCTTGGAAAATCAGAAGCCTTTCTTT.

This clonotype was recorded many times. CDR3 sequence (DNA): TGCGCCAGCAGCCACCCGAATGAAAAACTGTTTTTT. Encoded protein: CASSHPNEKLFF. V usage is TRBV4-1 and J usage is TRBJ1-4; unclear D gene. V lost 3 bases and J 5 bases, leaving 4 bases between the germline ends. This CDR3 region has 12 residues. Germline values: CDR1 MGHRA, CDR2 YSYEKL.

Many counts were recorded for this clonotype. This chain connects TRBV7-8 to TRBJ2-1; possible D gene TRBD2, 5 bases. Deletions cut 1 base from V and 6 bases from J, with 10 bases between. CDR1 is SGHVS and CDR2 is FQNEAQ in the germline V gene. The CDR3 is 14 amino acids. CDR3 DNA: TGTGCCAGCAGCTTAGGGACTCGCCTCAATGAGCAGTTCTTC. Translated: CASSLGTRLNEQFF.

This clonotype occurred a few times. The J gene is TRBJ1-2, the V gene TRBV19, with 8 bases identical to TRBD1. This CDR3 has 15 amino acids. After removal of 4 bases from V and 4 bases from J, the junction contained 8 bases not matched to a gene. Germline V gene data show CDR1 as LNHDA and CDR2 as SQIVND (reference sequence). The CDR3: CASSSPGGGGYGYTF. CDR3 in DNA: TGTGCCAGTAGTAGCCCAGGGGGCGGCGGCTATGGCTACACCTTC.

This chain joins TRBV3-1 and TRBJ2-3; no clear D. V was pared by 5 bases and J by 7 bases, with 13 bases between. This CDR3 has 13 residues. Looked up from germline, CDR1 is LGHDT and CDR2 is YNNKEL (reference sequence). CDR3 sequence (DNA): TGTGCCAGCAGCTTCCGGACGAGAAATACGCAGTATTTT. It yields the protein CASSFRTRNTQYF.

This clonotype was observed at least ten times. The chain combines TRBV4-1 with TRBJ2-7, with 7 positions matching TRBD2. This CDR3 comprises 14 residues. Trimming removed 8 bases from V and 3 bases from J; junction bases left unmatched: 10. Germline lookup yields CDR1 MGHRA and CDR2 YSYEKL. This chain's CDR3 is CASSRGAGIYEQYF. In nucleotides, the CDR3 is TGCGCCAGCTCCCGAGGAGCGGGGATCTACGAGCAGTACTTC.

Concerning this clonotype: A read error may account for a junction end that differs from germline. The V and J genes are TRBV7-4 and TRBJ2-6; 7 bases align to TRBD1. Germline-derived CDR1 and CDR2 are SGHVT and SQSDAQ. This CDR3 region has 18 residues. CDR3 coding DNA: TGTGCCCGCAGTTGTCTGAGGGGGCGGTTGCCTGGGGCCAACGTCCTGACTTTC. The encoded protein is CARSCLRGRLPGANVLTF.